This paragraph reports one TCR beta chain. Its antigen is not identified. A CD45RO-CCR7+CD27+CD95- profile was what naive CD8+ T cells displayed. The data are from a study of CXCR3-negative and CXCR3-positive naive CD8 T cells. The study's findings and limits: CXCR3-positive naive cells had TRB CDR3s that were more hydrophobic than CXCR3-negative naive cells had. Both naive subsets had comparably high diversity; memory CD8+ cells much lower. Partly lower CXCR3 expression followed cryopreservation, and most assays relied on fresh PBMCs.

CDR3 length: 17 residues. Germline CDR1 SGDLS, CDR2 YYNGEE. 5' RACE that incorporated UMI labels was used to prepare the TRB cDNA libraries. TCRdb reprocessed the 5' RACE reads; each CDR3 protein has one entry and no DNA is given. The sample data list about 120,000 distinct CDR3 sequences. The rearrangement uses TRBV9 and TRBJ2-2; the D gene TCRdb calls, TRBD2, cannot be checked with no DNA. The material sequenced was naive CXCR3+ CD8+ T cells from blood. As to subset: CD45RO-CCR7+CD27+CD95- naive CD8+ T cells expressing CXCR3 (TNR3+). The origin of this receptor is a human donor in good health. Some clones in this sample may be carry-over from other donors' samples. The CDR3 protein is CASSVSTSGSDTGELFF.